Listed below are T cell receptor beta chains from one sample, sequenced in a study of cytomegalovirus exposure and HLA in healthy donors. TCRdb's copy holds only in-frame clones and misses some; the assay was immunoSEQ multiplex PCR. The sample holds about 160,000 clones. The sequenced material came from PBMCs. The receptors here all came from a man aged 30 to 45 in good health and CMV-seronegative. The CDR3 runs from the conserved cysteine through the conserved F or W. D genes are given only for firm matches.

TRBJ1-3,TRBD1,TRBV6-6,TGTGCCAGCAGCCCGGGACAGGGGGCGGAAAACACCATATATTTT,CASSPGQGAENTIYF
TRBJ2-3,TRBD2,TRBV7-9,TGTGCCAGCAGCTTAACTAGCGGGAGGGGCACAGATACGCAGTATTTT,CASSLTSGRGTDTQYF
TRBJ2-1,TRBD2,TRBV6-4,TGTGCCAGCGCTTTGACTAGCGGGGGAAACAATGAGCAGTTCTTC,CASALTSGGNNEQFF
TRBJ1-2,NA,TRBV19,TGTGCCAGTAGTACAGGGGCCGGCTACACCTTC,CASSTGAGYTF
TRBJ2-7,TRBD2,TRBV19,TGTGCCAGTAGTATGGGACAGCCACTTACTAGCGGGAGGGCCGAAAGGTACGAGCAGTACTTC,CASSMGQPLTSGRAERYEQYF
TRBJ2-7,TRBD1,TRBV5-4,TGTGCCAGCAGCTCGGGGACAGATACCTACGAGCAGTACTTC,CASSSGTDTYEQYF
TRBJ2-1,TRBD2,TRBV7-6,TGTGCCAGCAGCTTCCGACTAGCGGTCTCCTCCTACAATGAGCAGTTCTTC,CASSFRLAVSSYNEQFF
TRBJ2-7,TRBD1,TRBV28,TGTGCCAGCAGTTCCGGACAGGGGCCCTACGAGCAGTACTTC,CASSSGQGPYEQYF
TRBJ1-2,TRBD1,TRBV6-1,TGTGCCAGCAGTGCCCTTCGGGACAGCCTCTATGGCTACACCTTC,CASSALRDSLYGYTF
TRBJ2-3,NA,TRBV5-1,TGCGCCAGCAGCTTGGACAGGTTCACAGATACGCAGTATTTT,CASSLDRFTDTQYF
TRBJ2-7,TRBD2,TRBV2,TGTGCCAGCGGTCTTAGCGGGTGGTCCTACGAGCAGTACTTC,CASGLSGWSYEQYF
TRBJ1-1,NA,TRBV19,TGTGCCAGTAGTAAGGCTCGGGAGTACACTGAAGCTTTCTTT,CASSKAREYTEAFF
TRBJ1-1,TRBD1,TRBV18,TGTGCCAGCTCATACACTGAGCTTCAGGGGGTCACTGAAGCTTTCTTT,CASSYTELQGVTEAFF
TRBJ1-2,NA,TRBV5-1,TGCGCCAGTCCGAAACATTCCCCGGGGGATGGCTACACCTTC,CASPKHSPGDGYTF
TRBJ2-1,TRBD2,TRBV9,TGTGCCAGCAGCCCCTCTAGCGGAAGTTACAATGAGCAGTTCTTC,CASSPSSGSYNEQFF
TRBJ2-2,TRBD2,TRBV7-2,TGTGCCAGCAGCGTCCGGGGAGGGACCGGGGAGCTGTTTTTT,CASSVRGGTGELFF
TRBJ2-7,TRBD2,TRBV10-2,TGCGCCAGCAGGTTAGCGGGAGGGGGGTACGAGCAGTACTTC,CASRLAGGGYEQYF
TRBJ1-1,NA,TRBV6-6,TGTGCCAGCAGTTACTCGATCGGAGTGACTGAAGCTTTCTTT,CASSYSIGVTEAFF
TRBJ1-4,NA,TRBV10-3,TGTGCCATCAGTGCAGTCTCAACTAATGAAAAACTGTTTTTT,CAISAVSTNEKLFF
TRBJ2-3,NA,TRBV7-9,TGTGCCAGCAGCTTAGCGCTTCAGGAAACAGATACGCAGTATTTT,CASSLALQETDTQYF
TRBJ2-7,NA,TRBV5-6,TGTGCCAGCAGCTTAGTGGGAGAAGCGTCCTACGAGCAGTACTTC,CASSLVGEASYEQYF
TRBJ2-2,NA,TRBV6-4,TGTGCCAGCAGTGACAAGGAGATCGGGGAGCTGTTTTTT,CASSDKEIGELFF
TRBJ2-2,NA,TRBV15,TGTGCCACCAGCTCCGCAAGTAGACCAGGGCTGAACACCGGGGAGCTGTTTTTT,CATSSASRPGLNTGELFF
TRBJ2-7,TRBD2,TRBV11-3,TGTGCCAGCGGTCGCAGGGAGGGGGAGCAGTACTTC,CASGRREGEQYF
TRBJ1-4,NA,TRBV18,TGTGCCAGCTCACCCTACATCCCGGGGGATGAAAAACTGTTTTTT,CASSPYIPGDEKLFF
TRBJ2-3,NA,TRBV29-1,TGCAGCGTTGAAACCGCCCGGGGCACAGATACGCAGTATTTT,CSVETARGTDTQYF
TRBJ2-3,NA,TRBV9,TGTGCCAGCAGCGTAGATGCTCCAGGAAGGTCGACAGATACGCAGTATTTT,CASSVDAPGRSTDTQYF
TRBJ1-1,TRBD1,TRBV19,TGTGCCAGTAGGCGGGACAGGGAAAGCCTGGAAGCTTTCTTT,CASRRDRESLEAFF
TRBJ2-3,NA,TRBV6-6,TGTGCCAGCAGTGCCAGCGGGTTCACAGATACGCAGTATTTT,CASSASGFTDTQYF
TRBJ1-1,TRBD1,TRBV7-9,TGTGCCAGCAGGCCTACAGGGGGTAGTGGAAGCTTTTTCTTT,CASRPTGGSGSFFF
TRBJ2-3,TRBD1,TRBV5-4,TGTGCCAGCAGCCCTCGACAGGGTAGCACAGATACGCAGTATTTT,CASSPRQGSTDTQYF
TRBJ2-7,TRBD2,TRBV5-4,TGTGCCAGCAGCCTACCCTCCCCTAGCGGGAGCGACGAGCAGTACTTC,CASSLPSPSGSDEQYF
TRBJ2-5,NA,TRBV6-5,TGTGCCAGCAGTTACGCCCTATCGGAGGAGACCCAGTACTTC,CASSYALSEETQYF
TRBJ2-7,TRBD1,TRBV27,TGTGCCAGCAGTTCTCGGGACAGCTACGAGCAGTACTTC,CASSSRDSYEQYF
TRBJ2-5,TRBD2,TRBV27,TGTGCCAGCCGGGTGGGACTAGCGGGAGGGCAAGAGACCCAGTACTTC,CASRVGLAGGQETQYF
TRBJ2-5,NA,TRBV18,TGTGCCAGCTCACCACCTTCCCCATTAGAGACCCAGTACTTC,CASSPPSPLETQYF
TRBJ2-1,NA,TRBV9,TGTGCCAGCAGCGTAGCGGGAGCGTACGGGGAGCAGTTCTTC,CASSVAGAYGEQFF
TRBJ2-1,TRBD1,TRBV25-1,TGTGCCAGCATAGGGGGACAGGGCTACAATGAGCAGTTCTTC,CASIGGQGYNEQFF
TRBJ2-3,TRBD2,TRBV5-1,TGCGCCAGCAGCTCCGGGGGGACGTACCCCACAGATACGCAGTATTTT,CASSSGGTYPTDTQYF
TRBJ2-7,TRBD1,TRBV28,TGTGCCAGCAGTTTCGGACAGGGGTTTATAAGTTTC,CASSFGQGFISF
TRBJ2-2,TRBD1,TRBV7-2,TGTGCCAGCAACGTGCAGGGGGCATCCGGGGAGCTGTTTTTT,CASNVQGASGELFF
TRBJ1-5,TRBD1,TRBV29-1,TGCAGCGTTAAGGGACAGTACAATCAGCCCCAGCATTTT,CSVKGQYNQPQHF
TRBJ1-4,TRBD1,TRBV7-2,TGTGCCAGCAGCCACAGGGGTCCATATGAAAAACTGTTTTTT,CASSHRGPYEKLFF
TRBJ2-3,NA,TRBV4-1,TGCGCCAGCAGCCAAGAGTGGGGTGGGGGGATTAGGGGCACAGATACGCAGTATTTT,CASSQEWGGGIRGTDTQYF
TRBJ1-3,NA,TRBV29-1,TGCAGCGTTGCCCGGTCGACAGCCAGCTCTGGAAACACCATATATTTT,CSVARSTASSGNTIYF
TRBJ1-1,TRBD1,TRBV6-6,TGTGCCAGCAGTTACGGGACAGGGGGTCGTGGAGCTTTCTTT,CASSYGTGGRGAFF
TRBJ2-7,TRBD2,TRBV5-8,TGTGCCAGCAGCAAAGGACTAGCGTCCTCCTACGAGCAGTACTTC,CASSKGLASSYEQYF
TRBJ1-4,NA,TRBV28,TGTGCCAGCAGTTCCGCGGCAAATGAAAAACTGTTTTTT,CASSSAANEKLFF
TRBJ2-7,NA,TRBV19,TGTGCCAGTAGTATAGCCCGGACAGTTTCCTACGAGCAGTACTTC,CASSIARTVSYEQYF